Included here is one T cell receptor (beta chain) sequence, with context. What it recognizes is unknown. TCRdb's table, derived via immunoSEQ multiplex PCR, lists solely in-frame clones and lacks some. The table lists approximately 70,000 clones, 65% to 90% of them singletons. Trimming stripped 2 bases from V and 1 base from J, with 9 bases between. This CDR3 has 15 residues. Germline V gives CDR1 MDHEN, CDR2 SYDVKM. These data are taken from a study of OX40 agonist ivuxolimab in advanced cancers. At the level of the study: Those treated in dose escalation had hepatocellular carcinoma, melanoma, renal cell cancer or head and neck cancer. Prior therapy, whether anti-PD-1, anti-PD-L1 or anti-CTLA-4, was allowed, and about 39% had some. Study-wide results and limits: In the 0.1 to 3.0 mg/kg range, CD4+ and CD8+ blood T cells had expanded clonally by week 6.

Blood sampling was done at baseline, cycle 4 day 1, and cycle 7 day 1. Sequencing used CD4+ or CD8+ T cells sorted from blood, obtained in a trial of the OX40 agonist ivuxolimab. The chain carries TRBV28 and TRBJ2-1, with TRBD2 as a possible D gene (5 bases). The receptor's source is an adult with an advanced solid tumor such as melanoma, head and neck, liver or kidney cancer. CDR3 in amino acids: CASSLAGLSYNEQFF. The CDR3 nucleotides are TGTGCCAGCAGTTTAGCAGGACTGTCCTACAATGAGCAGTTCTTC.